This passage covers 20 T cell receptor beta chains from one sample sequenced in a study of cytotoxic CD8 clonotypes in ibrutinib-treated CLL (TCRdb year 2021). Receptor libraries were prepared by the immunoSEQ multiplex PCR assay. TCRdb mirrors the immuneACCESS table, restricted to in-frame sequences. Some clones are absent from its copies; in checked studies, under half trace to an unresolved V gene, and the reason for the others is unknown. The sample includes 150,000 to 200,000 clones, with approximately 80% observed a single time. Approximately 2% of the sample is in the top ten clones. The time point tag for this specimen amounts to: about 11 months on ibrutinib. The specimen was PBMCs, collected after 12 months of ibrutinib treatment. Receptors originate from a human donor with chronic lymphocytic leukemia.

This chain joins TRBV28 and TRBJ1-2, with 7 bases fitting TRBD1. V shed 1 base and J 2 bases; nucleotides not matched to a gene: 7. The CDR3 spans 16 residues. CDR1 MDHEN and CDR2 SYDVKM come from the germline V gene. The CDR3 loop reads CASSLLEPGQNYGYTF. CDR3 nucleotides: TGTGCCAGCAGTTTATTAGAGCCGGGACAGAACTATGGCTACACCTTC.

The V and J genes are TRBV2 and TRBJ1-5; D remains unclear. Germline CDR1 reads SNHLY; CDR2 reads FYNNEI. The CDR3 has 14 residues. Trimming took off 4 bases at V and 4 bases at J, with 11 bases between the two ends. CDR3: CASSAEAANQPQHF. As DNA, the CDR3 is TGTGCCAGCAGTGCGGAGGCAGCTAATCAGCCCCAGCATTTT.

The chain is built from TRBV28 and TRBJ2-5; D is unclear. Germline V gene lookup returns CDR1 MDHEN and CDR2 SYDVKM. The CDR3 totals 16 residues. Deletions cut 5 bases from V and 2 bases from J, with 18 bases between. CDR3 residues: CASSTHAGPPQETQYF. CDR3 DNA: TGTGCCAGCAGTACGCACGCCGGGCCGCCGCAAGAGACCCAGTACTTC.

This clone has only one observation. In the same sample, other DNA sequences code for this CDR3. V is TRBV5-1 and J is TRBJ1-4; D ambiguous. CDR1 and CDR2 (germline): SGHRS, YFSETQ. The CDR3 is 13 amino acids. Trimming left V 2 bases short and J 0 bases short, with 2 bases between. DNA for the CDR3: TGCGCCAGCAGCTTAGCAACTAATGAAAAACTGTTTTTT. Amino acids: CASSLATNEKLFF.

The chain couples TRBV18 to TRBJ2-7; 10 bases fit TRBD2. The CDR3 length is 15 residues. Germline CDR1 KGHSH, CDR2 LQKENI. Trimming cost V 3 bases and J 4 bases; bases outside gene matches: 6. The CDR3 region is CASSPGAGGPYEQYF. CDR3 in DNA: TGTGCCAGCTCACCGGGAGCGGGAGGGCCTTACGAGCAGTACTTC.

This sequence joins TRBV28 and TRBJ1-4; D gene uncertain. The V gene lost 6 bases and the J gene lost 5 bases, with 7 bases spanning the gap. The length of the CDR3 is 12 residues. Germline loops: CDR1 MDHEN, CDR2 SYDVKM. CDR3 coding DNA: TGTGCCAGCAGGGGAGGGAATGAAAAACTGTTTTTT. Translation: CASRGGNEKLFF.

The rearrangement uses TRBV5-1 and TRBJ2-5; maybe TRBD2 (5 bases). The CDR3 runs to 15 residues. V was pared by 0 bases and J by 4 bases, with 13 bases between. CDR1 is SGHRS and CDR2 is YFSETQ in the germline V gene. The CDR3 DNA follows: TGCGCCAGCAGCTTGGCCCGGGGAATAGTAGAGACCCAGTACTTC. Protein: CASSLARGIVETQYF.

This clone came up once. The J gene is TRBJ1-6, the V gene TRBV2; 9 positions match TRBD1. This CDR3 is built from 17 residues. Germline V lookup: CDR1 SNHLY, CDR2 FYNNEI. The V segment lost 6 bases and the J segment 7 bases; nucleotides outside the gene matches: 13. CDR3 sequence reads: CASSQNRDRVKNSPLHF. In DNA form, the CDR3 reads TGTGCCAGCAGCCAGAACCGGGACAGGGTAAAAAATTCACCCCTCCACTTT.

This clone was found once. This chain joins TRBV19 and TRBJ2-2; maybe TRBD2 (5 bases). The germline V gene encodes CDR1 LNHDA and CDR2 SQIVND (reference sequence). Between the trimmed V and J ends, which lost 5 bases and 7 bases, there was a span of 23 bases. The CDR3 consists of 17 residues. The CDR3 loop is CASSRIARLKTGGELFF. The CDR3 coding sequence is TGTGCCAGTAGTCGTATAGCGCGCCTCAAAACCGGCGGGGAGCTGTTTTTT.

This sequence joins TRBV6-5 and TRBJ1-2; 11 positions agree with TRBD1. The CDR3 has 11 residues. J was trimmed by 11 bases and V by 6 bases; bases with no gene match: 2. Germline values: CDR1 MNHEY, CDR2 SVGAGI. The CDR3 nucleotides are TGTGCCAGCAGGGGACAGGGGGTTTACACCTTC. Translation gives CASRGQGVYTF.

The chain has TRBV6-6 and TRBJ1-5, with 7 nucleotides matching TRBD1. The V gene's germline CDR1 is MNHNY and CDR2 SVGAGI (reference sequence). The V and J ends lost 6 bases and 5 bases, in that order; junction bases with no gene match: 13. This CDR3 has 16 amino acids. CDR3 in amino acids: CASRRTSVGGDQPQHF. The DNA of the CDR3 is TGTGCCAGCAGAAGAACATCAGTAGGGGGCGATCAGCCCCAGCATTTT.

The J gene is TRBJ2-7, the V gene TRBV6-1, with D possibly being TRBD1 or TRBD2 (5 bases each). The V end was cut by 7 bases, the J end by 2 bases, with 12 bases between. Germline V lookup: CDR1 MNHNS, CDR2 SASEGT. The CDR3 is 13 residues long. The CDR3, as DNA: TGTGCCAGCAAGGCAGGGACCACCTACGAGCAGTACTTC. Protein: CASKAGTTYEQYF.

The chain couples TRBV10-1 to TRBJ2-2, with 12 nucleotides matching TRBD2. Germline V gene data show CDR1 as WNHNN and CDR2 as SYGVQD (reference sequence). Trimming removed 8 bases from V and 5 bases from J; junction bases left unmatched: 9. The CDR3 covers 16 residues. CDR3: CASGPGTSGLTGELFF. In DNA form, the CDR3 reads TGCGCCAGCGGACCGGGGACTAGCGGGCTAACCGGGGAGCTGTTTTTT.

This rearrangement joins TRBV30 to TRBJ1-3, with D perhaps matching TRBD1 (5 bases). V was trimmed by 4 bases and J by 4 bases, leaving 11 bases between them. Per germline, CDR1 GTSNPN and CDR2 SVGIG (reference sequence). The CDR3 spans 13 residues. CDR3 sequence (DNA): TGTGCCTGGACCTGGGGCCAGGGAAACACCATATATTTT. This translates into CAWTWGQGNTIYF.

CDR3 bases: TGTGCCAGCAGGATCGGTGAGGGGGGCCGTGATGAGCAGTTCTTC. This codes for CASRIGEGGRDEQFF. The J gene is TRBJ2-1, the V gene TRBV6-6; D possibly matches TRBD1 or TRBD2 (6 bases each). The CDR3 length is 15 residues. The germline V gene has CDR1 MNHNY and CDR2 SVGAGI (reference sequence). The V end was cut by 6 bases, the J end by 8 bases, with 20 bases between.

Concerning this clone: Its ends do not fully match the called genes, so a read error is possible. The V and J genes are TRBV5-8 and TRBJ2-1, with D possibly matching TRBD2 (6 bases). CDR3 size: 16 residues. Germline V gives CDR1 SGHTS, CDR2 YDEGEE. The chain's CDR3 is CASSQVSFRDSLEQFF. CDR3 bases: TGCGCCAGCAGCCAAGTCTCTTTCCGGGACTCCCTTGAGCAGTTCTTC.

As concerns this clone: One end of the junction fails to match germline, which may point to a read error. The chain recombines TRBV5-4 with TRBJ1-4; D is unclear. Germline CDR1 and CDR2: SGHNT and YYREEE (reference sequence). This CDR3 has 16 residues. For the CDR3, the DNA is TGCGCCAGCAGCCTGGGCGACCTACTTCAAAATGAAAAACTGTTTTTT. Translating gives CASSLGDLLQNEKLFF.

Here the CDR3 DNA reads TGTGCCAGCAGCTTGGGAAGGAGCGGGGCCTACAATGAGCAGTTCTTC. This translates into CASSLGRSGAYNEQFF. The chain carries TRBV7-8 and TRBJ2-1, with TRBD2 identical over 7 bases. Trimming removed 3 bases from V and 2 bases from J; junction bases left unmatched: 7. This CDR3 has 16 residues. Germline V CDR1 and CDR2: SGHVS, FQNEAQ.

This CDR3 is CASSPRGRGLLETQYF. As DNA, the CDR3 is TGTGCCAGCTCACCAAGAGGTAGGGGGCTTCTAGAGACCCAGTACTTC. The rearrangement uses TRBV18 and TRBJ2-5, with 7 bases that match TRBD1. There are 16 residues in the CDR3. The germline V gene encodes CDR1 KGHSH and CDR2 LQKENI. After removal of 2 bases from V and 4 bases from J, the junction contained 10 bases not matched to a gene.

This chain uses TRBV7-8 with TRBJ1-4; TRBD1 is a possible D gene (6 bases). Germline V gene sequence: CDR1 SGHVS, CDR2 FQNEAQ. Trimming took off 5 bases at V and 5 bases at J, with 15 bases between the two ends. The CDR3 loop spans 15 amino acids. DNA for the CDR3: TGTGCCAGCAGCCCCAGTCAGGGGAGGAATGAAAAACTGTTTTTT. Protein: CASSPSQGRNEKLFF.